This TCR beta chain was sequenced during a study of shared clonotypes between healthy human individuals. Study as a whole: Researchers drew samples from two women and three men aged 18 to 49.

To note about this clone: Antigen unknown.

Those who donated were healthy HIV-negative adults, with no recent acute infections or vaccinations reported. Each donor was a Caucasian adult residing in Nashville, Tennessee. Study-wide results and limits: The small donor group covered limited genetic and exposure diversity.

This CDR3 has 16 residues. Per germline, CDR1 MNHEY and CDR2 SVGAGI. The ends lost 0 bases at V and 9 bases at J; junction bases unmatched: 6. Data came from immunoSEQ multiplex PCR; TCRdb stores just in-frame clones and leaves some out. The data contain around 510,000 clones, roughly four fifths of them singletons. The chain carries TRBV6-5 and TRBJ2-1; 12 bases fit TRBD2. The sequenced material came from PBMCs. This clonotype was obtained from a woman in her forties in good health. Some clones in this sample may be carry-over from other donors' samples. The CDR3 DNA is TGTGCCAGCAGTTACTCACGCTCTAGCGGGAGGGTTGAGCAGTTCTTC. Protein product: CASSYSRSSGRVEQFF.